The source of this TCR beta chain is a study of OX40 agonist ivuxolimab in advanced cancers. Background on the study: Patients' therapy was ivuxolimab, an antibody that acts as an agonist of OX40 (CD134). Among those enrolled, mean age was 60 years (range roughly 20 to 80) and 70% to 85% were male.

Study-wide results and caveats: With doses of 0.1-3.0 mg/kg, partial responders showed among the lowest clonal expansion. Clonal expansion from baseline to week 6 occurred in both CD4+ and CD8+ T cells.

This CDR3 spans 15 amino acids. V trimming: 5 bases; J trimming: 5 bases; junction bases outside the gene matches: 11. Germline V gives CDR1 PRHDT, CDR2 FYEKMQ (reference sequence). In the case of this clone: What it binds is unknown.

Sequenced by immunoSEQ multiplex PCR; TCRdb stores in-frame clones only, minus some. Of 65,000 to 85,000 clones in the sample, around nine tenths were seen once. This specimen was CD4+ or CD8+ T cells sorted from blood, taken in a trial of the OX40 agonist ivuxolimab. This TCR derives from an adult with an advanced solid tumor such as melanoma, head and neck, liver or kidney cancer. This chain uses TRBV13 with TRBJ1-2; 7 nucleotides match TRBD1. The CDR3: CASSVQGERWYGYTF. CDR3 nucleotides: TGTGCCAGCAGCGTGCAGGGGGAGCGGTGGTATGGCTACACCTTC.